The 20 T cell receptor beta chains listed next were all sequenced from one sample in a study of cytomegalovirus exposure and HLA in healthy donors. Vbeta (60) and Jbeta (13) primers were used in the PCR. Using immunoSEQ multiplex PCR, the repertoire was profiled, and TCRdb retains in-frame clones only, with some absent. The sample contains around 120,000 clones, 70% of which appear only once. The sequenced sample was PBMCs. All receptors derive from a man in his forties in good health and CMV-seropositive.

The chain is built from TRBV28 and TRBJ1-2; maybe TRBD1 (6 bases). The CDR3 runs 12 residues. V lost 4 bases and J 7 bases, leaving 10 bases between the germline ends. The germline CDR1 and CDR2 sequences are MDHEN and SYDVKM. DNA for the CDR3: TGTGCCAGCAGTTCGGGCAGGGGTGGCTACACCTTC. Protein: CASSSGRGGYTF.

The V and J genes are TRBV5-6 and TRBJ2-1; a weak D match, TRBD2 (5 bases). Trimming took off 4 bases at V and 8 bases at J, with 16 bases between the two ends. CDR3 length: 14 residues. From germline, CDR1 is SGHDT and CDR2 YYEEEE. This chain's CDR3 is CASSLGLGSDEQFF. Written as DNA, the CDR3 is TGTGCCAGCAGCCTGGGCTTGGGGAGCGATGAGCAGTTCTTC. The full variable domain, rest sourced from reference TRBV5-6 and TRBJ2-1, is DAGVTQSPTHLIKTRGQQVTLRCSPKSGHDTVSWYQQALGQGPQFIFQYYEEEERQRGNFPDRFSGHQFPNYSSELNVNALLLGDSALYLCASSLGLGSDEQFFGPGTRLTVL.

The chain combines TRBV10-3 with TRBJ2-1; TRBD2 agrees at 8 bases. The V gene end was trimmed by 9 bases and the J gene end by 15 bases; junction bases not matched to a gene: 16. This CDR3 has 13 residues. Looked up from germline, CDR1 is ENHRY and CDR2 is SYGVKD. CDR3 nucleotide sequence: TGTGCCATAAGCGGCGGGGGGTTTCGGTATCCGTTCTTC. Its translation: CAISGGGFRYPFF.

The chain is built from TRBV27 and TRBJ2-7; possible D gene TRBD2, 6 bases. The CDR3 totals 14 residues. Germline V gene sequence: CDR1 MNHEY, CDR2 SMNVEV (reference sequence). Trimming removed 2 bases at V and 5 bases at J, with 13 bases between. CDR3 DNA: TGTGCCAGCAGTTTACTTCCTGTAGCGGACGAGCAGTACTTC. This codes for CASSLLPVADEQYF.

The V gene is TRBV13, the J gene TRBJ1-2; the D is unclear. The CDR3 contains 15 residues. Germline CDR1 PRHDT, CDR2 FYEKMQ (reference sequence). V lost 4 bases and J 6 bases, leaving 18 bases between the germline ends. The CDR3, as DNA: TGTGCCAGCAGCTCCGGGGAGGGCGTCCCTCATGGCTACACCTTC. This sequence encodes CASSSGEGVPHGYTF.

V gene TRBV5-6 combines with J gene TRBJ1-1, with no clear D. The V end was cut by 0 bases, the J end by 2 bases, with 5 bases between. Germline assignment: CDR1 SGHDT and CDR2 YYEEEE. The CDR3 is 13 residues long. The CDR3 sequence is CASSLAGNTEAFF. The DNA of the CDR3 is TGTGCCAGCAGCTTGGCGGGAAACACTGAAGCTTTCTTT.

The chain carries TRBV2 and TRBJ2-1; perhaps TRBD1 as D (6 bases). Germline V gives CDR1 SNHLY, CDR2 FYNNEI. This CDR3 has 14 residues. V was shortened by 6 bases and J by 4 bases, with 13 bases between the two germline ends. CDR3: CASRAAGVYNEQFF. Written as DNA, the CDR3 is TGTGCCAGCAGAGCCGCAGGGGTGTACAATGAGCAGTTCTTC.

The V gene is TRBV7-2, the J gene TRBJ1-4; 7 bases map to TRBD1. This CDR3 comprises 14 residues. Trimming removed 5 bases from V and 10 bases from J; junction bases left unmatched: 10. Germline CDR1 is SGHTA and CDR2 is FQGNSA. CDR3 nucleotide sequence: TGTGCCAGCAGCCGGCAGCAGGGGGAAGTAAAACTGTTTTTT. Residues: CASSRQQGEVKLFF.

In DNA form, the CDR3 reads TGTGCCACCAGCAGAGATAAGGAGGGAAGCTATGGCTACACCTTC. Translating gives CATSRDKEGSYGYTF. The chain is built from TRBV15 and TRBJ1-2; D gene ambiguous. V lost 0 bases and J 4 bases, leaving 12 bases between the germline ends. Germline-derived CDR1 and CDR2 are LNHNV and YYDKDF (reference sequence). CDR3 length: 15 amino acids.

The CDR3 nucleotides are TGTGCCAGCAGCCTGGGGTCGGCTAGCGGGAGTTATGTCATGGCTGAGCAGTTCTTC. It is translated as CASSLGSASGSYVMAEQFF. V and J are TRBV4-2 and TRBJ2-1, with 10 bases lining up with TRBD2. Germline CDR1 LGHNA, CDR2 YNFKEQ. The CDR3 totals 19 residues. V trimming: 4 bases; J trimming: 9 bases; junction bases outside the gene matches: 21.

The sample holds a few counts of this clone. V is TRBV5-6 and J is TRBJ1-1; D perhaps matches TRBD1 (5 bases). CDR1 is SGHDT and CDR2 is YYEEEE in the germline V gene. With 1 base removed from V and 4 bases from J, the gap between germline ends came to 11 bases. This CDR3 has 14 residues. The CDR3 sequence is CASSLLDMSTEAFF. Here the CDR3 DNA reads TGTGCCAGCAGCTTGCTGGACATGAGCACTGAAGCTTTCTTT.

The V gene is TRBV5-1, the J gene TRBJ2-5; TRBD2 is a possible D gene (6 bases). V gave up 4 bases and J gave up 4 bases, with 11 bases separating them. Germline loops: CDR1 SGHRS, CDR2 YFSETQ. This CDR3 spans 13 amino acids. The CDR3 region is CASSPIGGETQYF. In nucleotides, the CDR3 is TGCGCCAGCAGCCCTATCGGGGGAGAGACCCAGTACTTC.

CDR3 in DNA: TGTGCCAGCAGTTACTCTAAGGGACTAGTGGGCGAGCAGTACTTC. Protein: CASSYSKGLVGEQYF. The chain carries TRBV6-6 and TRBJ2-7; 8 positions match TRBD2. The trim removed 0 bases at V and 6 bases at J, leaving 7 bases unmatched. CDR1 is MNHNY, CDR2 SVGAGI, per germline (reference sequence). There are 15 residues in the CDR3.

The rearrangement joins TRBV13 to TRBJ2-7, with 8 positions matching TRBD2. CDR1 and CDR2 (germline): PRHDT, FYEKMQ (reference sequence). V was pared by 4 bases and J by 7 bases, with 9 bases of the junction left unmatched. CDR3 size: 14 residues. The CDR3: CASSSRGSGAEQYF. The CDR3 DNA is TGTGCCAGCAGCTCCCGGGGTAGCGGGGCAGAGCAGTACTTC. Combining the CDR3 with reference TRBV13 and TRBJ2-7 gives the whole variable domain AAGVIQSPRHLIKEKRETATLKCYPIPRHDTVYWYQQGPGQDPQFLISFYEKMQSDKGSIPDRFSAQQFSDYHSELNMSSLELGDSALYFCASSSRGSGAEQYFGPGTRLTVT.

CDR3 DNA: TGTGCCAGTAGTATCCCACCGAGCGGTACGGGAGGCTACACCTTC. Encoded protein: CASSIPPSGTGGYTF. This sequence joins TRBV19 and TRBJ1-2; D gene uncertain. Germline CDR1 is LNHDA and CDR2 is SQIVND (reference sequence). Trimming cost V 3 bases and J 8 bases, with 19 bases left between them. This CDR3 has 15 amino acids. Combining the CDR3 with reference TRBV19 and TRBJ1-2 gives the whole variable domain DGGITQSPKYLFRKEGQNVTLSCEQNLNHDAMYWYRQDPGQGLRLIYYSQIVNDFQKGDIAEGYSVSREKKESFPLTVTSAQKNPTAFYLCASSIPPSGTGGYTFGSGTRLTVV.

The V call is TRBV30, the J call TRBJ2-1; TRBD1 agrees at 10 bases. The ends lost 0 bases at V and 4 bases at J; junction bases unmatched: 0. Germline lookup yields CDR1 GTSNPN and CDR2 SVGIG (reference sequence). This CDR3 contains 14 residues. For the CDR3, the DNA is TGTGCCTGGAGTGTGGACAGGGGGTACAATGAGCAGTTCTTC. This translates into CAWSVDRGYNEQFF.

The chain joins TRBV19 to TRBJ1-1; no clear D gene. The length of the CDR3 is 13 residues. The germline V and J ends were trimmed by 4 bases and 0 bases, with 6 bases remaining between them. Germline assignment: CDR1 LNHDA and CDR2 SQIVND (reference sequence). CDR3 bases: TGTGCCAGTAGTAGTCATCTGAACACTGAAGCTTTCTTT. It specifies CASSSHLNTEAFF.

This clone has a single count. The genes are TRBV19 and TRBJ1-2; D gene uncertain. CDR3 length: 13 residues. Germline lookup yields CDR1 LNHDA and CDR2 SQIVND (reference sequence). The germline V and J ends were trimmed by 3 bases and 8 bases, with 13 bases remaining between them. CDR3 loop: CASSIEEARGYTF. For the CDR3, the DNA is TGTGCCAGTAGTATTGAAGAGGCGCGGGGCTACACCTTC.

This clone was counted only a few times. J is TRBJ2-1 and V is TRBV7-9, with TRBD2 matching over 9 bases. Germline lookup yields CDR1 SEHNR and CDR2 FQNEAQ (reference sequence). CDR3 length: 15 amino acids. V lost 5 bases and J lost 2; bases outside the gene matches: 4. The chain's CDR3 is CASSPAGGPYNEQFF. In nucleotides, the CDR3 is TGTGCCAGCAGCCCAGCGGGAGGCCCCTACAATGAGCAGTTCTTC.

J is TRBJ2-7 and V is TRBV13; 14 bases are shared with TRBD2. Germline lookup yields CDR1 PRHDT and CDR2 FYEKMQ (reference sequence). The CDR3 runs 17 residues. Germline trimming cut 4 bases from V and 2 bases from J; bases unmatched to any gene: 7. CDR3 DNA: TGTGCCAGCAGCTCCGGGACTAGCGGGAGATCTGCCTACGAGCAGTACTTC. Translated, it gives CASSSGTSGRSAYEQYF.